Presented here are 32 T cell receptor beta chains from one specimen sequenced in a study of T-cell reconstitution after alpha-beta-depleted transplantation in children. Preparation of the TCRbeta library involved a method that used unique molecular identifiers. TCRdb used MiXCR to reprocess the PCR reads, holding one entry per CDR3 protein. The table shows roughly 500,000 distinct CDR3 sequences, with approximately 29% occurring only once. The sample was PBMCs from the stem cell graft donor, taken from the stem cell graft. Receptor source: a human donor who donated a stem cell graft to a child with aplastic anemia.

This chain connects TRBV20-1 to TRBJ2-1, with 7 bases fitting TRBD2. With V trimmed by 2 bases and J by 7 bases, 8 bases remained unmatched. The CDR3 is made up of 14 amino acids. CDR1 and CDR2 from the germline V gene are DFQATT and SNEGSKA (reference sequence). The DNA of the CDR3 is TGCAGTGCTAGATGGGGGGGTAGGGTGAATGAGCAGTTCTTC. It specifies CSARWGGRVNEQFF.

The count of this clonotype is one. The chain uses TRBV4-3 and TRBJ2-3, with 10 bases that match TRBD2. The CDR3 sequence is 17 residues long. In germline, CDR1 is LGHNA, CDR2 YSLEER. J gave up 0 bases and V 2 bases, and 5 bases lay outside the gene matches. The CDR3 spells CASSQRLTSGSTDTQYF. The CDR3 bases are TGCGCCAGCAGCCAACGCCTGACTAGCGGGAGCACAGATACGCAGTATTTT.

This clonotype was picked up a small number of times. This chain links TRBV20-1 with TRBJ1-6; possible D gene TRBD1, 6 bases. The V end was cut by 5 bases, the J end by 3 bases, with 14 bases between. The CDR3 sequence is 15 residues long. Germline CDR1 is DFQATT and CDR2 is SNEGSKA (reference sequence). CDR3 sequence reads: CSAHRRGDYNSPLHF. CDR3 in DNA: TGCAGTGCTCACCGCAGGGGAGACTATAATTCACCCCTCCACTTT.

Ten or more counts support this clonotype. The CDR3 DNA sequence: TGCAGTGCTAGATCTAGCGGGAGGGCCTTGCCCGAGCAGTTCTTC. Amino acids: CSARSSGRALPEQFF. J is TRBJ2-1 and V is TRBV20-1; TRBD2 matches at 12 bases. V trimming: 2 bases; J trimming: 10 bases; junction bases outside the gene matches: 9. The length of the CDR3 is 15 residues. Looked up from germline, CDR1 is DFQATT and CDR2 is SNEGSKA (reference sequence).

The rearrangement joins TRBV20-1 to TRBJ1-5; D is uncertain. Looked up from germline, CDR1 is DFQATT and CDR2 is SNEGSKA (reference sequence). V was clipped by 6 bases and J by 5 bases, with 17 bases between them. The CDR3 extends over 14 amino acids. This CDR3 reads CSAVDRIEDQPQHF. The CDR3, as DNA: TGCAGTGCCGTGGACCGCATAGAGGATCAGCCCCAGCATTTT.

This clonotype was counted between two and nine times. The J gene is TRBJ2-1, the V gene TRBV5-4; 11 bases agree with TRBD1. CDR3 length: 14 amino acids. From germline, CDR1 is SGHNT and CDR2 YYREEE (reference sequence). V dropped 4 bases and J dropped 9; count of bases not matched to a gene: 6. This CDR3 is CASSDGQGASEQFF. DNA of the CDR3: TGTGCCAGCAGCGACGGACAGGGGGCGAGTGAGCAGTTCTTC.

This clonotype has just a few counts. The rearrangement joins TRBV27 to TRBJ2-5; 7 bases fit TRBD1. V lost 0 bases to trimming and J lost 2 bases; unmatched junction nucleotides: 3. Germline-derived CDR1 and CDR2 are MNHEY and SMNVEV (reference sequence). This CDR3 spans 15 amino acids. CDR3 nucleotides: TGTGCCAGCAGTTTATCTTGGGACAGACAAGAGACCCAGTACTTC. This gives the protein CASSLSWDRQETQYF.

The chain joins TRBV20-1 to TRBJ2-7; 10 bases line up with TRBD2. The CDR3 length is 17 residues. V trimming: 6 bases; J trimming: 3 bases; junction bases outside the gene matches: 17. Looked up from germline, CDR1 is DFQATT and CDR2 is SNEGSKA (reference sequence). CDR3 protein: CSASLRPGAGGFYEQYF. The DNA for the CDR3 is TGCAGTGCCTCACTACGACCAGGAGCGGGAGGGTTCTACGAGCAGTACTTC.

The gene calls are TRBV4-1 and TRBJ1-5; 7 nucleotides align to TRBD1. V gave up 1 base and J gave up 2 bases; unmatched junction bases: 8. The CDR3 has 17 residues. Germline V gives CDR1 MGHRA, CDR2 YSYEKL. The chain's CDR3 is CASSQGQMDRCNQPQHF. The CDR3 nucleotides read TGCGCCAGCAGCCAAGGCCAGATGGACAGGTGCAATCAGCCCCAGCATTTT.

The table lists this clonotype with many counts. The rearrangement links TRBV7-9 to TRBJ2-5, with 11 nucleotides matching TRBD2. J lost 1 base, V lost 5 bases, and 9 bases had no gene match. Germline values: CDR1 SEHNR, CDR2 FQNEAQ (reference sequence). The CDR3 has 17 residues. The CDR3 sequence: CASSPMTSGKAQETQYF. The DNA of the CDR3 is TGTGCCAGCAGCCCCATGACTAGCGGGAAGGCCCAAGAGACCCAGTACTTC.

This chain joins TRBV6-2 or TRBV6-3 and TRBJ1-5; D may be TRBD1 (5 bases). This CDR3 is built from 14 residues. V lost 6 bases to trimming and J lost 2 bases, with 11 bases between them. The V gene's germline CDR1 is MNHEY and CDR2 SVGEGT. The CDR3 DNA reads as TGTGCCAGCAGAACCCGGGACGGCAATCAGCCCCAGCATTTT. Translation: CASRTRDGNQPQHF.

This chain connects TRBV29-1 to TRBJ2-5; a possible D gene is TRBD2 (6 bases). The germline gives CDR1 SQVTM, CDR2 ANQGSEA. CDR3 length equals 12 residues. The germline V and J ends were trimmed by 4 bases and 5 bases, with 11 bases remaining between them. This CDR3 reads CSVGEAGETQYF. The CDR3 coding sequence is TGCAGCGTTGGGGAGGCGGGGGAGACCCAGTACTTC.

This clonotype was observed a handful of times. The chain combines TRBV4-2 with TRBJ2-3; D might be TRBD2 (5 bases). Germline V gene sequence: CDR1 LGHNA, CDR2 YNFKEQ. The V gene lost 0 bases and the J gene lost 3 bases, with 10 bases spanning the gap. The CDR3 covers 15 residues. The CDR3 nucleotides read TGTGCCAGCAGCCAAGATACACGGGGTACAGATACGCAGTATTTT. It is translated as CASSQDTRGTDTQYF.

This clonotype has only a few counts. This chain connects TRBV29-1 to TRBJ1-1; D gene uncertain. Germline V CDR1 and CDR2: SQVTM, ANQGSEA. There are 14 residues in the CDR3. The V and J ends lost 5 bases and 0 bases respectively, with 13 bases between them. CDR3 amino acids: CSVSGSRVNTEAFF. CDR3 sequence (DNA): TGCAGCGTTTCCGGGTCACGGGTGAACACTGAAGCTTTCTTT.

The CDR3 reads CSARVPREAFF. The CDR3 DNA reads TGCAGTGCTAGAGTCCCAAGAGAAGCTTTCTTT. V gene TRBV20-1 combines with J gene TRBJ1-1; no clear D. V dropped 1 base and J dropped 8 bases, with 8 bases sitting between them. The length of the CDR3 is 11 residues. Germline V gene data show CDR1 as DFQATT and CDR2 as SNEGSKA (reference sequence).

The chain has TRBV20-1 and TRBJ2-5, with D possibly TRBD1 on 5 matching bases. The CDR3 totals 12 residues. Germline CDR1 is DFQATT and CDR2 is SNEGSKA (reference sequence). The ends were cut back, 6 bases at V and 1 base at J, with 9 bases in the middle. The CDR3 DNA sequence: TGCAGTGCCAAGACAGTCCAAGAGACCCAGTACTTC. This encodes CSAKTVQETQYF.

The CDR3 sequence: CASTSVSGTGELFF. The CDR3, as DNA: TGTGCCAGCACCTCCGTCTCGGGAACCGGGGAGCTGTTTTTT. The chain carries TRBV12-3 or TRBV12-4 and TRBJ2-2; a possible D gene is TRBD2 (5 bases). V gave up 7 bases and J gave up 5 bases, with 14 bases separating them. This CDR3 comprises 14 residues.

The chain recombines TRBV5-5 with TRBJ2-1; D is possibly TRBD1 (7 bases). Trimming cost V 3 bases and J 7 bases, with 14 bases left between them. CDR3 length: 14 amino acids. Germline V gene lookup returns CDR1 SGHKS and CDR2 YYEKEE (reference sequence). CDR3: CASSWGDSLNEQFF. The CDR3 nucleotides are TGTGCCAGCAGCTGGGGGGACAGCCTAAATGAGCAGTTCTTC.

This clonotype was observed a handful of times. V is TRBV30 and J is TRBJ2-2, with 11 bases fitting TRBD2. The CDR3 has 16 residues. Looked up from germline, CDR1 is GTSNPN and CDR2 is SVGIG (reference sequence). Trimming at V came to 0 bases and at J to 5 bases, leaving 5 bases not matched to a gene. The CDR3, as DNA: TGTGCCTGGAGTGTCACTAGCGGGAGTCAGACCGGGGAGCTGTTTTTT. Translated: CAWSVTSGSQTGELFF. The whole variable domain, filled in from reference TRBV30 and TRBJ2-2, reads SQTIHQWPATLVQPVGSPLSLECTVEGTSNPNLYWYRQAAGRGLQLLFYSVGIGQISSEVPQNLSASRPQDRQFILSSKKLLLSDSGFYLCAWSVTSGSQTGELFFGEGSRLTVL.

This clonotype was counted only a few times. This sequence joins TRBV7-2 and TRBJ2-1; 7 bases line up with TRBD2. Trimming removed 1 base from V and 8 bases from J; junction bases left unmatched: 5. This CDR3 is 14 amino acids long. CDR1 and CDR2 (germline): SGHTA, FQGNSA. CDR3 amino acids: CASSLEGGPYEQFF. Here the CDR3 DNA reads TGTGCCAGCAGCTTAGAGGGAGGGCCCTATGAGCAGTTCTTC.

The chain couples TRBV5-6 to TRBJ2-2, with 16 bases lining up with TRBD2. The trim removed 4 bases at V and 3 bases at J, leaving 3 bases unmatched. Germline CDR1 and CDR2: SGHDT and YYEEEE. The CDR3 spans 17 residues. Written as DNA, the CDR3 is TGTGCCAGCAGCCCGGGACTAGCGGGAGGGGACACCGGGGAGCTGTTTTTT. It yields the protein CASSPGLAGGDTGELFF.

This clonotype was picked up a small number of times. The chain employs TRBV27 and TRBJ1-5; D might be TRBD1 (5 bases). The V end lost 3 bases, the J end lost 7 bases, and 13 bases lay between the germline ends. Germline lookup yields CDR1 MNHEY and CDR2 SMNVEV (reference sequence). The CDR3 runs 14 residues. CDR3 sequence (DNA): TGTGCCAGCAGTTTCCGAGGGGCCGAACAGCCCCAGCATTTT. Amino acid sequence: CASSFRGAEQPQHF.

The gene calls are TRBV12-3 or TRBV12-4 and TRBJ2-1; a weak D match, TRBD2 (6 bases). The CDR3 totals 12 residues. The V end was cut by 6 bases, the J end by 11 bases, with 14 bases between. CDR3 in DNA: TGTGCCAGCAGGGGACTGGGAACTAAGCAGTTCTTC. It encodes CASRGLGTKQFF.

The chain employs TRBV29-1 and TRBJ2-7; tentative D call: TRBD1 (6 bases). Germline V gives CDR1 SQVTM, CDR2 ANQGSEA. Deletions cut 3 bases from V and 4 bases from J, with 19 bases between. This CDR3 is 15 amino acids long. This CDR3 is CSVEARGLLGYEQYF. CDR3 nucleotide sequence: TGCAGCGTTGAGGCCAGGGGCCTATTAGGTTACGAGCAGTACTTC.

The chain is built from TRBV5-1 and TRBJ2-7, with 7 bases matching TRBD1. Per the germline V gene, CDR1 is SGHRS and CDR2 is YFSETQ. The trim removed 4 bases at V and 0 bases at J, leaving 7 bases unmatched. The CDR3 length is 15 residues. CDR3 protein: CASSNDRASSYEQYF. The CDR3 bases are TGCGCCAGCAGCAACGACAGGGCGAGCTCCTACGAGCAGTACTTC.

There are a few counts of this clonotype. The rearrangement uses TRBV20-1 and TRBJ1-1; 7 nucleotides agree with TRBD1. The V gene's germline CDR1 is DFQATT and CDR2 SNEGSKA (reference sequence). Trimming removed 6 bases from V and 11 bases from J; junction bases left unmatched: 9. The CDR3 is made up of 11 amino acids. CDR3 sequence reads: CSANRGFEAFF. CDR3 bases: TGCAGTGCCAACAGGGGTTTTGAGGCTTTCTTT.

The rearrangement uses TRBV7-2 and TRBJ2-3, with TRBD2 identical over 9 bases. The CDR3 runs to 16 residues. The germline V gene has CDR1 SGHTA and CDR2 FQGNSA. V gave up 0 bases and J gave up 4 bases; unmatched junction bases: 5. As DNA, the CDR3 is TGTGCCAGCAGCTTAGCGAGAGCGGGAGGCTCAGATACGCAGTATTTT. Protein: CASSLARAGGSDTQYF.

This rearrangement joins TRBV15 to TRBJ1-2; TRBD1 agrees at 9 bases. This CDR3 spans 16 amino acids. Germline CDR1 LNHNV, CDR2 YYDKDF (reference sequence). After removal of 3 bases from V and 8 bases from J, the junction contained 13 bases not matched to a gene. The DNA of the CDR3 is TGTGCCACCAGCAGCCGGGACAGGGAGCTCGCTTACGGCTACACCTTC. It specifies CATSSRDRELAYGYTF.

The V call is TRBV29-1, the J call TRBJ2-3; TRBD2 matches 7 bases. V dropped 3 bases and J dropped 3; count of bases not matched to a gene: 3. CDR3 length equals 13 residues. Per germline, CDR1 SQVTM and CDR2 ANQGSEA. For the CDR3, the DNA is TGCAGCGTTGATCCGGGACTAACAGATACGCAGTATTTT. This sequence encodes CSVDPGLTDTQYF.

This chain joins TRBV19 and TRBJ2-1, with D perhaps TRBD2 (5 bases). There are 14 residues in the CDR3. CDR1 is LNHDA and CDR2 is SQIVND in the germline V gene (reference sequence). The germline V and J ends were trimmed by 5 bases and 8 bases, with 16 bases remaining between them. CDR3 protein: CASSGWRSRDEQFF. The DNA for the CDR3 is TGTGCCAGTAGTGGGTGGAGGTCGAGGGATGAGCAGTTCTTC.

The chain couples TRBV29-1 to TRBJ1-2; the D is unclear. CDR3 length: 12 residues. Germline CDR1 and CDR2: SQVTM and ANQGSEA. Trimming pared 3 bases from V and 8 bases from J, leaving 13 bases between. CDR3 in amino acids: CSVDSRTEGYTF. The CDR3 DNA reads TGCAGCGTTGATAGCAGGACGGAGGGCTACACCTTC.

The V and J genes are TRBV12-3 or TRBV12-4 and TRBJ1-1, with 9 bases fitting TRBD1. This CDR3 contains 12 residues. Unmatched junction bases numbered 5, after V lost 5 bases and J lost 10 bases. In nucleotides, the CDR3 is TGTGCCAGCAGTAACGGACAGGGGACAGCTTTCTTT. It encodes CASSNGQGTAFF.